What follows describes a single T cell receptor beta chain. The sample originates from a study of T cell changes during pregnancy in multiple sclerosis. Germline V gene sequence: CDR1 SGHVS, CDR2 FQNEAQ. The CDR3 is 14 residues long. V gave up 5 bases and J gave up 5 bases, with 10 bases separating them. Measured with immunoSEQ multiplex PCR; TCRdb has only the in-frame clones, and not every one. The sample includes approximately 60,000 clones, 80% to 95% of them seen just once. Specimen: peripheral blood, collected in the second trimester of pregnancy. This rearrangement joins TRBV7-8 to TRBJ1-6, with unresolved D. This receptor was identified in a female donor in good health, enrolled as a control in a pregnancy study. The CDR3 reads CASSRQADNSPLHF. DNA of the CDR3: TGTGCCAGCAGCCGTCAGGCCGATAATTCACCCCTCCACTTT.